This TCR beta chain is from a study of cytomegalovirus exposure and HLA in healthy donors. Primers: 60 Vbeta forward and 13 Jbeta reverse. Libraries were prepared by immunoSEQ multiplex PCR; TCRdb keeps only in-frame clonotypes and omits some of them. The sample yields roughly 140,000 clones, roughly three quarters seen once. CDR1 is SEHNR and CDR2 is FQNEAQ in the germline V gene (reference sequence). Deletions cut 2 bases from V and 2 bases from J, with 14 bases between. CDR3 size: 16 residues. Sequences were obtained from PBMCs. This chain joins TRBV7-9 and TRBJ2-3; D perhaps matches TRBD1 (6 bases). This receptor was identified in a man aged 60-69 years in good health and CMV-seronegative. CDR3 sequence (DNA): TGTGCCAGCAGCTTAAATTCGCAGGGGCACACAGATACGCAGTATTTT. This gives the protein CASSLNSQGHTDTQYF.